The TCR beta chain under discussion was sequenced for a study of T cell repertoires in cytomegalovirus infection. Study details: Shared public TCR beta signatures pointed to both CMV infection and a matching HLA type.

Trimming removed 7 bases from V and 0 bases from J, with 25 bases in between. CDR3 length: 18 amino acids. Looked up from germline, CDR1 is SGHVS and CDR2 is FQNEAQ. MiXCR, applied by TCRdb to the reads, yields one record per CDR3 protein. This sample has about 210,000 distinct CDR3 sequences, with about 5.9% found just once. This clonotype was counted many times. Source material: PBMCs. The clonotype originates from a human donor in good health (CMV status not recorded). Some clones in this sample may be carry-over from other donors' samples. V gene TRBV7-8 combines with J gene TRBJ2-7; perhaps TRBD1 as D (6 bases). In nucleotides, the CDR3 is TGTGCCAGCACCCAAGACAGGAGTACCTACCGGCCCTCCTACGAGCAGTACTTC. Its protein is CASTQDRSTYRPSYEQYF.